The entry below describes one T cell receptor (beta chain). Its matching antigen is unknown. This entry comes from a study of monozygotic twins with inflammatory bowel disease. Findings of the study overall: Telling different T cell subtypes apart from each other was not possible. The authors note that differing immunosuppressive treatments may have added variability to patient repertoires. Compared with healthy co-twins, IBD patients showed reduced TCRbeta repertoire diversity by inverse Simpson.

UMIs that included a 6-nucleotide sample barcode were added by template switching, which took place during cDNA synthesis. TCRdb re-called the 5' RACE reads and gives one entry per CDR3 protein, without DNA. Its clone listing holds about 380,000 distinct CDR3 sequences. Sequences were obtained from blood. The TCR originated in a human donor with ulcerative colitis or Crohn's disease, or a healthy co-twin of an affected twin (not recorded which).

CDR3: CASSFRQMNSPLHF. The chain has TRBV12-3 or TRBV12-4 and TRBJ1-6. This CDR3 has 14 amino acids.